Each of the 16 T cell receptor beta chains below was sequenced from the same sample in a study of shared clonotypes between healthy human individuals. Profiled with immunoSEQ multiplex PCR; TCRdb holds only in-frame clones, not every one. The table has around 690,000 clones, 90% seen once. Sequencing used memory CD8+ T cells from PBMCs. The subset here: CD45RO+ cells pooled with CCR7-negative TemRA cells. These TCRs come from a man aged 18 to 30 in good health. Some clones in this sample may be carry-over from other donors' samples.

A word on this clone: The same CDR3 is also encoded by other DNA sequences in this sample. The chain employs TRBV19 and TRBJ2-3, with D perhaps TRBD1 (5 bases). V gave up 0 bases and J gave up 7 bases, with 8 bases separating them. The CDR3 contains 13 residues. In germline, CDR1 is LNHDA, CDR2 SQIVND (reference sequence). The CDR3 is CASSIDRGNTQYF. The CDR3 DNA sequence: TGTGCCAGTAGTATAGATAGGGGTAATACGCAGTATTTT.

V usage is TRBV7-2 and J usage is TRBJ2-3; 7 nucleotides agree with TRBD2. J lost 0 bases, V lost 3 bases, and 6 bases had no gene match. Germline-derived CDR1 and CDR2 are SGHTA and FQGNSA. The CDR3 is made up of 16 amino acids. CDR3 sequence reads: CASSFKAGPSTDTQYF. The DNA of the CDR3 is TGTGCCAGCAGCTTTAAAGCGGGACCGAGCACAGATACGCAGTATTTT. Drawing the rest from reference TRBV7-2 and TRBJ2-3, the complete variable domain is GAGVSQSPSNKVTEKGKDVELRCDPISGHTALYWYRQSLGQGLEFLIYFQGNSAPDKSGLPSDRFSAERTGGSVSTLTIQRTQQEDSAVYLCASSFKAGPSTDTQYFGPGTRLTVL.

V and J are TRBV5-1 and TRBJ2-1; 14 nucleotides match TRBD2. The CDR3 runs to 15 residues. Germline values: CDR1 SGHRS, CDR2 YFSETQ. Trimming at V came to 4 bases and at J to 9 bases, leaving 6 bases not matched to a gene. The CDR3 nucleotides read TGCGCCAGCAGCCCGGGACTAGCGGGAGTAGTTGAGCAGTTCTTC. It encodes CASSPGLAGVVEQFF.

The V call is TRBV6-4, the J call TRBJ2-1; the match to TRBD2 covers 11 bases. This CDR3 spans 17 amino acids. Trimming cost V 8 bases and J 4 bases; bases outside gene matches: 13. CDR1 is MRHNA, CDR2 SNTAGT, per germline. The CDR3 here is CASRELAGGFGYNEQFF. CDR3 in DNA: TGTGCCAGCCGGGAGCTAGCGGGAGGTTTCGGGTACAATGAGCAGTTCTTC.

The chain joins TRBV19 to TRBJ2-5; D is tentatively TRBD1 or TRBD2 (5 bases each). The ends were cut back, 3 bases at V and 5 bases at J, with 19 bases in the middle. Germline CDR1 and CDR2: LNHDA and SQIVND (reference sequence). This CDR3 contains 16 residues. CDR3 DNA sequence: TGTGCCAGTAGTATTATGGCAGGGACCCCACCCGAGACCCAGTACTTC. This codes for CASSIMAGTPPETQYF.

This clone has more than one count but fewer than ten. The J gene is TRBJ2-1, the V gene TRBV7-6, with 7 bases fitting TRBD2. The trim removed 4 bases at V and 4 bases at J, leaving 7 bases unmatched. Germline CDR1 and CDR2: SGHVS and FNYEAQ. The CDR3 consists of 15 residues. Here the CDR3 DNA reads TGTGCCAGCAGCTCCACCCGCGGGGGATACAATGAGCAGTTCTTC. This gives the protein CASSSTRGGYNEQFF.

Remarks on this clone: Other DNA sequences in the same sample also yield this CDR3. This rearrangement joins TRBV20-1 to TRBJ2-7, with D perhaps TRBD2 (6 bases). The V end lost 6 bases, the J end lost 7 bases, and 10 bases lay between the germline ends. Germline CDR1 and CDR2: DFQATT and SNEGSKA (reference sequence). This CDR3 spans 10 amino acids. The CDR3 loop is CSARSGEQYF. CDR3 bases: TGCAGTGCCCGTAGCGGTGAGCAGTACTTC.

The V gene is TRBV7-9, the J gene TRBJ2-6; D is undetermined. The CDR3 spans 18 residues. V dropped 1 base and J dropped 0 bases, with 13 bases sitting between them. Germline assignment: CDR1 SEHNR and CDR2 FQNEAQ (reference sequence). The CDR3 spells CASSLVGSISSGANVLTF. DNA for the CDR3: TGTGCCAGCAGCTTAGTAGGGTCGATAAGCTCTGGGGCCAACGTCCTGACTTTC.

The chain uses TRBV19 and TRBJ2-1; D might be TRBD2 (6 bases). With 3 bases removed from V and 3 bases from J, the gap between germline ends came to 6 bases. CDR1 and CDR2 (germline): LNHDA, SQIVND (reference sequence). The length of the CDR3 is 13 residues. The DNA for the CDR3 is TGTGCCAGTAGTATGGGGGGCTACAATGAGCAGTTCTTC. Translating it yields CASSMGGYNEQFF.

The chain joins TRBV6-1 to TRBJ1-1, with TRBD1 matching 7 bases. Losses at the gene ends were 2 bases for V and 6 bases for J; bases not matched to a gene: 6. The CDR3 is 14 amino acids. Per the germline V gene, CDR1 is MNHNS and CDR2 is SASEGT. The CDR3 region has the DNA TGTGCCAGCAGTGAACGGTTCCAGGGGGCTGAAGCTTTCTTT. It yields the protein CASSERFQGAEAFF.

The CDR3 region is CASSERAPAGPLEQYF. DNA for the CDR3: TGCGCCAGCAGTGAACGAGCCCCAGCGGGACCCTTAGAGCAGTACTTC. The rearrangement joins TRBV4-3 to TRBJ2-7, with TRBD2 matching 7 bases. The J segment lost 7 bases and the V segment lost 6 bases, leaving 18 bases of the junction unmatched. CDR1 and CDR2 (germline): LGHNA, YSLEER. This CDR3 is built from 16 residues.

The chain's CDR3 is CASSFYSDTEAFF. The CDR3 coding sequence is TGTGCCAGCAGTTTCTATTCGGACACTGAAGCTTTCTTT. The chain has TRBV6-6 and TRBJ1-1; D gene uncertain. V lost 4 bases, J lost 3 bases, and 9 bases lay in between. Germline-derived CDR1 and CDR2 are MNHNY and SVGAGI (reference sequence). The CDR3 runs to 13 residues.

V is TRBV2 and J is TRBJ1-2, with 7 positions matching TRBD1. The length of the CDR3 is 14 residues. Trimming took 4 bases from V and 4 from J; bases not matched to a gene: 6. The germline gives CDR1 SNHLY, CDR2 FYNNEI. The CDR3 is CASSAPWDSYGYTF. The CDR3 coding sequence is TGTGCCAGCAGTGCCCCTTGGGACAGCTATGGCTACACCTTC.

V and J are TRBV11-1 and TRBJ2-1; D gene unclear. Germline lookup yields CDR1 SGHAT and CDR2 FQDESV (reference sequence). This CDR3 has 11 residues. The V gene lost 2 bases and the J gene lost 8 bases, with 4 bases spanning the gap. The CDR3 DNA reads TGTGCCAGCAGCTTAATCCATGAGCAGTTCTTC. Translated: CASSLIHEQFF.

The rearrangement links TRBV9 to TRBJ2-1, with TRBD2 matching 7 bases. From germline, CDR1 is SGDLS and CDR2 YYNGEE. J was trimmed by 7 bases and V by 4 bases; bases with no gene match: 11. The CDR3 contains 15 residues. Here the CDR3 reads CASSSTGTNRNEQFF. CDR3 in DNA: TGTGCCAGCAGCTCAACCGGGACTAATCGGAATGAGCAGTTCTTC.

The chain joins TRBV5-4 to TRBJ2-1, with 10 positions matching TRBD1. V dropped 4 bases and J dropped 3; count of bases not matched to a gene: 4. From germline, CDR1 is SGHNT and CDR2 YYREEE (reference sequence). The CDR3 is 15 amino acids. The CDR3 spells CASSPRDRGYNEQFF. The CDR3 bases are TGTGCCAGCAGCCCCCGGGACAGGGGCTACAATGAGCAGTTCTTC.